Listed below are T cell receptor beta chains from one sample, sequenced in a study of naive and memory T cell subsets. TCRdb re-called the UMI-ligation and nested PCR reads through MiXCR, storing one row per CDR3 protein. The sample lists about 160,000 distinct CDR3 sequences; approximately 24% were seen once. The sequenced sample was naive CD4+ T cells from blood. The receptor set was obtained from a human donor in good health. The CDR3 runs from the conserved cysteine through the conserved F or W. Each record gives: CDR3 protein, V gene.

CDR3: CASSRTEEKLFF; V: TRBV28
CDR3: CATRHGGSGNTIYF; V: TRBV10-3
CDR3: CASSIVGGYDYGYTF; V: TRBV19
CDR3: CSGRLVGTGELFF; V: TRBV29-1
CDR3: CASSLVGRFTDTQYF; V: TRBV5-1
CDR3: CASSHSGREDTQYF; V: TRBV7-6
CDR3: CASSLLAEEETQYF; V: TRBV7-9
CDR3: CASSPLAGDGYTF; V: TRBV18
CDR3: CASSYSFGLAGGRSSYNEQFF; V: TRBV6-2/TRBV6-3
CDR3: CASSQELGIYNEQFF; V: TRBV3-1
CDR3: CATSFSLNTEAFF; V: TRBV6-5
CDR3: CATSRAPGLGSYEQYF; V: TRBV15
CDR3: CASTMGQVVYEQYF; V: TRBV28
CDR3: CASSPGTSEYYNEQFF; V: TRBV7-8
CDR3: CSARDMINTEAFF; V: TRBV20-1
CDR3: CASSESGQDNQPQHF; V: TRBV25-1
CDR3: CASSLDLTRYEQYF; V: TRBV7-9
CDR3: CASSVVYSSTDTQYF; V: TRBV12-3/TRBV12-4
CDR3: CASSYLRGELFF; V: TRBV5-1
CDR3: CSARRAGRTDTQYF; V: TRBV20-1
CDR3: CASSLAPSIEQYF; V: TRBV5-1
CDR3: CASSLTRQRSHYEQYF; V: TRBV27
CDR3: CSARDRQETQYF; V: TRBV20-1
CDR3: CASSPRLWQGANNEQFF; V: TRBV5-1
CDR3: CASSLLTSGSAETQYF; V: TRBV28
CDR3: CASSKRDRANIQYF; V: TRBV19
CDR3: CASSSGPGGSF; V: TRBV28
CDR3: CASTGQGGNTIYF; V: TRBV7-8
CDR3: CAWLSDYGYTF; V: TRBV28
CDR3: CASSSPGLAARQETQYF; V: TRBV6-2/TRBV6-3
CDR3: CASRRTRRPLAYNEQFF; V: TRBV2